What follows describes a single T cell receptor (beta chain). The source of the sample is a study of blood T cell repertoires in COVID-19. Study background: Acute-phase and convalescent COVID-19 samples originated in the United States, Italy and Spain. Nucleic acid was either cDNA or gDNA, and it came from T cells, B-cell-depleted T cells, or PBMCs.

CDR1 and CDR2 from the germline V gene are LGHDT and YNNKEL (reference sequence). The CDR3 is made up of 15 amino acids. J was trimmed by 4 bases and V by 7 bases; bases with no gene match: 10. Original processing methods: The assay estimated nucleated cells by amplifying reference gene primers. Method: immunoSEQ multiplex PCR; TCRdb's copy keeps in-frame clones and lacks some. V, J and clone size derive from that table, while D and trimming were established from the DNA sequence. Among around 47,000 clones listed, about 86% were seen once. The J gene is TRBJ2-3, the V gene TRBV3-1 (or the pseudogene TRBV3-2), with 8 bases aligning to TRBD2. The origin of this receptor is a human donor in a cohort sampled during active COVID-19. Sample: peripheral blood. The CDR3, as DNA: TGTGCCAGCAATGGGCTAGCGGGTCACGCAGATACGCAGTATTTT. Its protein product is CASNGLAGHADTQYF.